These T cell receptor beta chains were read from a single sample in a study of CD8 T cells in ankylosing spondylitis. TCRdb re-analysed the 5' RACE reads in MiXCR, keeping a single row per CDR3 protein. The table lists about 150,000 distinct CDR3 sequences, 30% to 35% of them singletons, with about 5.5% in the top ten. The sequencing input was synovial fluid, either unsorted or a sorted T cell fraction (not recorded which). All receptors come from a male donor with ankylosing spondylitis. The CDR3 runs from the conserved cysteine through the conserved F or W. The D gene is left open where the match is weak. Only part of the rows carry a size: once, few, many, or a class if the clone is expanded.

CDR3aa	CDR3nt	d_gene	v_gene	j_gene	abundance
CASSTAGTSGNEQFF	TGTGCCAGTAGTACAGCCGGGACTAGCGGGAATGAGCAGTTCTTC	TRBD2	TRBV19	TRBJ2-1	few
CASSPSGGLANYNEQFF	TGTGCCAGCAGTCCCTCTGGGGGACTAGCGAATTACAATGAGCAGTTCTTC	TRBD2	TRBV12-3/TRBV12-4	TRBJ2-1	many
CASSQGGWGGSTDTQYF	TGCGCCAGCAGCCAAGGGGGTTGGGGGGGCAGCACAGATACGCAGTATTTT	-	TRBV4-1	TRBJ2-3	few
CASSWDRTLYEQYF	TGTGCCAGCAGTTGGGACAGAACTCTCTACGAGCAGTACTTC	TRBD1	TRBV12-3/TRBV12-4	TRBJ2-7	-
CASSQDPSFAEAFF	TGTGCCAGCAGCCAGGACCCTTCATTCGCCGAAGCTTTCTTT	-	TRBV4-2	TRBJ1-1	-
CASSLALTSGGYTGELFF	TGCGCCAGCAGCCTCGCTCTAACTAGCGGGGGTTACACCGGGGAGCTGTTTTTT	TRBD2	TRBV5-1	TRBJ2-2	many
CASSNRGGSSTDTQYF	TGTGCCAGCAGCAACAGGGGGGGTTCTAGCACAGATACGCAGTATTTT	-	TRBV11-2	TRBJ2-3	-
CASSQEDRSNTEAFF	TGTGCCAGCAGCCAAGAGGACAGGTCGAACACTGAAGCTTTCTTT	TRBD1	TRBV3-1	TRBJ1-1	few
CASSLGSGSKTEQYF	TGTGCCAGCAGCTTGGGCAGCGGGAGTAAGACCGAGCAGTACTTC	TRBD2	TRBV5-4	TRBJ2-7	-
CASSFRGRETQYF	TGTGCCAGCAGTTTTAGGGGAAGGGAGACCCAGTACTTC	-	TRBV12-3/TRBV12-4	TRBJ2-5	few
CASSYVGPRGDYGYTF	TGTGCCAGCAGCTATGTGGGACCCAGGGGAGACTATGGCTACACCTTC	-	TRBV7-2	TRBJ1-2	once
CASSTWTGGTEAFF	TGTGCCAGCAGCACCTGGACAGGGGGCACTGAAGCTTTCTTT	TRBD1	TRBV7-9	TRBJ1-1	-
CATSRQGGETQYF	TGTGCCACCAGCAGACAAGGTGGGGAGACCCAGTACTTC	-	TRBV15	TRBJ2-5	few
CASSLDLAFSEQFF	TGTGCCAGCAGCTTGGACCTCGCTTTCAGTGAGCAGTTCTTC	-	TRBV5-5	TRBJ2-1	-
CASSPSGSRHEQYF	TGTGCCAGCAGCCCTAGCGGGAGTCGGCACGAGCAGTACTTC	TRBD2	TRBV3-1	TRBJ2-7	-
CASSLRQDPNYGYTF	TGTGCCAGCAGCCTCAGACAGGATCCTAACTATGGCTACACCTTC	-	TRBV4-2	TRBJ1-2	few
CASSPPRNNEQFF	TGTGCCAGCAGCCCTCCGAGAAACAATGAGCAGTTCTTC	-	TRBV7-2	TRBJ2-1	many
CASSQPRAGGNYEQYF	TGTGCCAGCAGCCAACCCCGGGCAGGGGGTAACTACGAGCAGTACTTC	TRBD1	TRBV4-2	TRBJ2-7	many
CASSRLNTEAFF	TGTGCCAGCAGCAGGCTGAACACTGAAGCTTTCTTT	-	TRBV6-1	TRBJ1-1	few
CASSFAAAAGANVLTF	TGTGCCAGCAGTTTCGCGGCCGCCGCCGGGGCCAACGTCCTGACTTTC	-	TRBV27	TRBJ2-6	few
CASSLRGSALYEQYF	TGTGCCAGCAGCTTACGGGGCTCAGCTCTCTACGAGCAGTACTTC	-	TRBV7-2	TRBJ2-7	many
CAWSELGVPRTNNEQFF	TGTGCCTGGAGTGAATTGGGGGTTCCACGGACCAACAATGAGCAGTTCTTC	-	TRBV30	TRBJ2-1	-
CASSPTSVAYEQYF	TGTGCCAGCAGCCCGACTAGCGTGGCCTACGAGCAGTACTTC	TRBD2	TRBV28	TRBJ2-7	-
CSVDALERGRVYGYTF	TGCAGCGTTGACGCCCTCGAGAGAGGGCGGGTTTATGGCTACACCTTC	-	TRBV29-1	TRBJ1-2	few
CASSQQGFGNTIYF	TGTGCCAGCTCACAGCAGGGATTTGGAAACACCATATATTTT	-	TRBV18	TRBJ1-3	many
CASSLDSGGVNTIYF	TGCGCCAGCAGCTTGGATTCGGGGGGAGTAAACACCATATATTTT	-	TRBV5-1	TRBJ1-3	-
CAWAKGPRTDTQYF	TGTGCCTGGGCCAAGGGGCCACGCACAGATACGCAGTATTTT	-	TRBV2	TRBJ2-3	once
CASRATGNPQETQYF	TGTGCCAGCAGGGCAACAGGGAATCCCCAAGAGACCCAGTACTTC	-	TRBV2	TRBJ2-5	-
CASSLGQLQETQYF	TGTGCCAGCAGTTTAGGGCAGCTCCAAGAGACCCAGTACTTC	-	TRBV12-3/TRBV12-4	TRBJ2-5	many
CASSPTGTGIYEQYF	TGTGCCAGCAGCCCTACCGGGACAGGGATCTACGAGCAGTACTTC	TRBD1	TRBV9	TRBJ2-7	-
CASRGTGSPLHF	TGTGCCAGCAGGGGAACAGGGTCACCCCTCCACTTT	-	TRBV2	TRBJ1-6	-
CASSFGQGGEKLFF	TGTGCCAGCAGCTTCGGACAGGGGGGTGAAAAACTGTTTTTT	TRBD1	TRBV13	TRBJ1-4	many
CASSLRSGQETQYF	TGTGCCAGCAGTTTACGGTCAGGGCAAGAGACCCAGTACTTC	-	TRBV27	TRBJ2-5	few
CSAQKGEGTEAFF	TGCAGCGCTCAAAAAGGGGAGGGCACTGAAGCTTTCTTT	-	TRBV29-1	TRBJ1-1	-
CASSSPRQGGLDGYTF	TGTGCCAGCAGTTCGCCCAGACAGGGAGGGTTAGATGGCTACACCTTC	TRBD1	TRBV27	TRBJ1-2	many
CSAESGRQDTQYF	TGCAGTGCCGAAAGCGGGAGACAAGATACGCAGTATTTT	TRBD2	TRBV20-1	TRBJ2-3	-
CASSAQGAKQPQHF	TGTGCCAGCAGCGCCCAGGGGGCAAAGCAGCCCCAGCATTTT	TRBD1	TRBV6-1	TRBJ1-5	few
CASSYSGAPEAFF	TGTGCCAGCAGTTATTCGGGTGCCCCTGAAGCTTTCTTT	-	TRBV6-5	TRBJ1-1	many
CAISESTGLNTEAFF	TGTGCCATCAGTGAGTCGACAGGGTTGAACACTGAAGCTTTCTTT	TRBD1	TRBV10-3	TRBJ1-1	-
CASSQVGTREGETQYF	TGCGCCAGCAGCCAAGTCGGGACTAGAGAAGGAGAGACCCAGTACTTC	TRBD2	TRBV4-1	TRBJ2-5	-
CASSPSGILNQPQHF	TGTGCCAGCAGCCCGTCAGGGATACTTAATCAGCCCCAGCATTTT	-	TRBV3-1	TRBJ1-5	-
CSARDRDRVDGYTF	TGCAGTGCTAGAGATCGGGACAGGGTAGATGGCTACACCTTC	TRBD1	TRBV20-1	TRBJ1-2	-
CASSQEGYANTGELFF	TGCGCCAGCAGCCAAGAAGGGTACGCGAACACCGGGGAGCTGTTTTTT	-	TRBV4-3	TRBJ2-2	many
CASTRTGELFF	TGTGCCAGCACCAGAACCGGGGAGCTGTTTTTT	-	TRBV7-9	TRBJ2-2	large
CASSRRAGARSYTQYF	TGCGCCAGCTCACGGCGAGCGGGGGCCCGCAGTTATACGCAGTATTTT	TRBD2	TRBV10-1	TRBJ2-3	many
CASSQDGRGPEQYF	TGTGCCAGCAGCCAAGATGGTCGGGGGCCTGAGCAGTACTTC	-	TRBV4-2	TRBJ2-7	-